A single sample gave rise to the 23 T cell receptor beta chains below, sequenced in a study of CD8+ T cells in alopecia areata. Isolated RNA was reverse transcribed into cDNA used as the sequencing template. Some clones are missing from TCRdb's copy, which holds only in-frame ones; the method was immunoSEQ multiplex PCR. The sample contains 170,000 or so clones, roughly 53% of which appear only once. Treatment in this sample: oral pan-JAK inhibitor, 5-10 mg twice daily. The sequences come from CD8+ T cells sorted from blood, collected at week 24, from a patient treated with tofacitinib. All receptors come from a human donor with alopecia areata.

The table lists this clone with a few counts. The V gene is TRBV12-5, the J gene TRBJ2-7; 8 nucleotides line up with TRBD1. V was pared by 3 bases and J by 5 bases, with 6 bases of the junction left unmatched. This CDR3 is 14 amino acids long. Germline CDR1 LGHNT, CDR2 FRNRAP. Here the CDR3 DNA reads TGTGCTAGTGGTTTCGGACAGGGAGAGAACGAGCAGTACTTC. Its protein is CASGFGQGENEQYF.

This clone turned up a few times. V is TRBV15 and J is TRBJ1-6; D not resolved. The CDR3 length is 16 residues. Per the germline V gene, CDR1 is LNHNV and CDR2 is YYDKDF (reference sequence). Deletions cut 3 bases from V and 2 bases from J, with 11 bases between. The CDR3 DNA follows: TGTGCCACCAGCAGGGTGGTTATAGCCTATAATTCACCCCTCCACTTT. Translated, it gives CATSRVVIAYNSPLHF.

The V and J genes are TRBV7-9 and TRBJ1-2, with TRBD1 as a possible D gene (6 bases). Deletions cut 1 base from V and 7 bases from J, with 13 bases between. From germline, CDR1 is SEHNR and CDR2 FQNEAQ (reference sequence). This CDR3 comprises 14 residues. In nucleotides, the CDR3 is TGTGCCAGCAGCTTAGGTTCAGGGGCGCGTGGCTACACCTTC. Translation gives CASSLGSGARGYTF. Drawing the rest from reference TRBV7-9 and TRBJ1-2, the complete variable domain is DTGVSQNPRHKITKRGQNVTFRCDPISEHNRLYWYRQTLGQGPEFLTYFQNEAQLEKSRLLSDRFSAERPKGSFSTLEIQRTEQGDSAMYLCASSLGSGARGYTFGSGTRLTVV.

As DNA, the CDR3 is TGTGCCAGTAGCCCCGGGACCCGGACCTACGAGCAGTACTTC. Protein sequence: CASSPGTRTYEQYF. This sequence joins TRBV9 and TRBJ2-7; either TRBD1 or TRBD2 may fit D (5 bases each). Trimming took off 8 bases at V and 2 bases at J, with 17 bases between the two ends. Germline assignment: CDR1 SGDLS and CDR2 YYNGEE. This CDR3 is 14 amino acids long.

A few counts support this clone. The CDR3 loop reads CASSLGLDGLGANYGYTF. CDR3 DNA sequence: TGTGCCAGCAGCTTAGGCCTCGACGGACTTGGGGCTAACTATGGCTACACCTTC. The chain links TRBV13 to TRBJ1-2; no clear D gene. The CDR3 runs to 18 residues. Germline CDR1 and CDR2: PRHDT and FYEKMQ (reference sequence). Trimming pared 0 bases from V and 0 bases from J, leaving 17 bases between.

This clone was counted a few times. The V call is TRBV5-1, the J call TRBJ2-6; D remains ambiguous. The CDR3 contains 14 residues. Germline V gives CDR1 SGHRS, CDR2 YFSETQ. V was pared by 0 bases and J by 0 bases, with 1 base between. The CDR3 DNA is TGCGCCAGCAGCTTGGGCTCTGGGGCCAACGTCCTGACTTTC. This gives the protein CASSLGSGANVLTF.

The chain combines TRBV30 with TRBJ2-1; D tentatively reads TRBD1 or TRBD2 (5 bases each). Trimming shortened V by 7 bases and J by 0 bases, and 13 bases separated the two germline ends. This CDR3 spans 14 amino acids. Germline V gene data show CDR1 as GTSNPN and CDR2 as SVGIG (reference sequence). CDR3 coding DNA: TGTGCCTCGGGGCCTCCGAGCTCCTACAATGAGCAGTTCTTC. This codes for CASGPPSSYNEQFF. Using reference TRBV30 and TRBJ2-1 for the parts outside the CDR3, the full variable domain is SQTIHQWPATLVQPVGSPLSLECTVEGTSNPNLYWYRQAAGRGLQLLFYSVGIGQISSEVPQNLSASRPQDRQFILSSKKLLLSDSGFYLCASGPPSSYNEQFFGPGTRLTVL.

The chain couples TRBV9 to TRBJ1-1; D gene ambiguous. Trimming removed 0 bases at V and 3 bases at J, with 9 bases between. CDR3 length: 14 residues. The germline gives CDR1 SGDLS, CDR2 YYNGEE. The CDR3 loop reads CASSVVAADTEAFF. In DNA form, the CDR3 reads TGTGCCAGCAGCGTAGTAGCGGCCGACACTGAAGCTTTCTTT.

V is TRBV7-3 and J is TRBJ1-1; D unclear. Germline CDR1 is SGHTA and CDR2 is FQGTGA. The CDR3 consists of 13 residues. V dropped 2 bases and J dropped 2 bases, with 6 bases sitting between them. The CDR3 spells CASSLEINTEAFF. The CDR3 nucleotides are TGTGCCAGCAGCTTAGAGATAAACACTGAAGCTTTCTTT.

V is TRBV27 and J is TRBJ1-1; D gene unclear. The V gene's germline CDR1 is MNHEY and CDR2 SMNVEV (reference sequence). Trimming stripped 4 bases from V and 0 bases from J, with 6 bases between. The CDR3 loop spans 13 amino acids. This chain's CDR3 is CASSSAVNTEAFF. For the CDR3, the DNA is TGTGCCAGCAGTTCGGCAGTGAACACTGAAGCTTTCTTT.

For this clone: Other nucleotide sequences in the sample specify the same CDR3. The chain links TRBV29-1 to TRBJ1-2; TRBD1 agrees at 8 bases. V was pared by 6 bases and J by 3 bases, with 0 bases of the junction left unmatched. This CDR3 comprises 11 residues. The V gene's germline CDR1 is SQVTM and CDR2 ANQGSEA. This CDR3 reads CSVGQDYGYTF. CDR3 nucleotide sequence: TGCAGCGTGGGACAGGACTATGGCTACACCTTC.

This CDR3 is CASSYIRAGGTDTQYF. The CDR3 bases are TGTGCCAGCAGTTACATCCGGGCAGGGGGCACAGATACGCAGTATTTT. This chain connects TRBV6-5 to TRBJ2-3; a possible D gene is TRBD1 (6 bases). From germline, CDR1 is MNHEY and CDR2 SVGAGI. The CDR3 runs to 16 residues. V dropped 2 bases and J dropped 1 base, with 13 bases sitting between them.

This chain joins TRBV6-5 and TRBJ2-7, with D possibly being TRBD1 (5 bases). Germline V CDR1 and CDR2: MNHEY, SVGAGI. This CDR3 is 13 amino acids long. The V end lost 10 bases, the J end lost 6 bases, and 19 bases lay between the germline ends. This chain's CDR3 is CATTDTIRREQYF. CDR3 in DNA: TGTGCCACTACGGACACCATACGTCGCGAGCAGTACTTC.

The CDR3 protein is CASSHPTGQFYEQYF. DNA of the CDR3: TGCGCCAGCAGCCACCCCACCGGACAGTTCTACGAGCAGTACTTC. The rearrangement links TRBV4-1 to TRBJ2-7, with D perhaps TRBD1 (6 bases). The germline gives CDR1 MGHRA, CDR2 YSYEKL. Trimming took off 3 bases at V and 3 bases at J, with 15 bases between the two ends. The CDR3 length is 15 residues.

The genes are TRBV27 and TRBJ1-6, with 9 bases lining up with TRBD1. Unmatched junction bases numbered 6, after V lost 3 bases and J lost 9 bases. Germline lookup yields CDR1 MNHEY and CDR2 SMNVEV (reference sequence). This CDR3 is built from 15 residues. The DNA for the CDR3 is TGTGCCAGCAGTTTTCGGACAGGGGCTGGTTCACCCCTCCACTTT. Residues: CASSFRTGAGSPLHF.

This clone turned up a few times. The chain uses TRBV6-1 and TRBJ2-3; D not certain. Germline loops: CDR1 MNHNS, CDR2 SASEGT. This CDR3 has 15 residues. With 4 bases removed from V and 0 bases from J, the gap between germline ends came to 11 bases. The chain's CDR3 is CASSVWTPSTDTQYF. DNA of the CDR3: TGTGCCAGCAGTGTCTGGACGCCTAGCACAGATACGCAGTATTTT.

V gene TRBV7-8 combines with J gene TRBJ2-3, with 8 bases matching TRBD1. V was pared by 2 bases and J by 6 bases, with 7 bases of the junction left unmatched. This CDR3 is 15 amino acids long. Germline CDR1 is SGHVS and CDR2 is FQNEAQ. The CDR3 here is CASSLRRQGMDTQYF. The CDR3 region has the DNA TGTGCCAGCAGCTTAAGGCGACAGGGGATGGATACGCAGTATTTT.

The chain employs TRBV7-8 and TRBJ2-2; the match to TRBD1 covers 8 bases. Germline CDR1 and CDR2: SGHVS and FQNEAQ. The CDR3 covers 15 residues. V was pared by 2 bases and J by 5 bases, with 4 bases of the junction left unmatched. The CDR3: CASSLRDRLTGELFF. CDR3 nucleotides: TGTGCCAGCAGCTTAAGGGACAGGTTGACCGGGGAGCTGTTTTTT.

The chain has TRBV7-6 and TRBJ2-5, with D uncertain. Germline CDR1 reads SGHVS; CDR2 reads FNYEAQ. Between the trimmed V and J ends, which lost 3 bases and 3 bases, there was a span of 8 bases. This CDR3 comprises 13 residues. CDR3: CASSFRQEETQYF. CDR3 bases: TGTGCCAGCAGCTTTAGGCAGGAAGAGACCCAGTACTTC.

This chain links TRBV29-1 with TRBJ2-3; 9 nucleotides match TRBD2. The V gene end was trimmed by 7 bases and the J gene end by 0 bases; junction bases not matched to a gene: 8. Germline V gene sequence: CDR1 SQVTM, CDR2 ANQGSEA. This CDR3 is built from 15 residues. CDR3 protein: CSATQRGDSTDTQYF. The CDR3 nucleotides are TGCAGCGCAACCCAGCGGGGGGATAGCACAGATACGCAGTATTTT.

This chain uses TRBV5-1 with TRBJ1-1; D not certain. V was trimmed by 2 bases and J by 0 bases, leaving 8 bases between them. From germline, CDR1 is SGHRS and CDR2 YFSETQ. The CDR3 extends over 14 amino acids. The CDR3 region is CASSFRDMNTEAFF. The DNA of the CDR3 is TGCGCCAGCAGCTTTCGGGATATGAACACTGAAGCTTTCTTT.

The chain recombines TRBV4-3 with TRBJ1-1, with 8 bases that match TRBD1. This CDR3 region has 14 residues. After removal of 1 base from V and 7 bases from J, the junction contained 5 bases not matched to a gene. Germline loops: CDR1 LGHNA, CDR2 YSLEER. The CDR3 DNA follows: TGCGCCAGCAGCCAAGGGACAGGGACTTTTGAAGCTTTCTTT. Its translation: CASSQGTGTFEAFF.

This chain connects TRBV6-6 to TRBJ2-3; tentatively, D is TRBD2 (5 bases). The CDR3 length is 11 residues. Germline-derived CDR1 and CDR2 are MNHNY and SVGAGI (reference sequence). The germline V and J ends were trimmed by 6 bases and 11 bases, with 12 bases remaining between them. The CDR3 sequence: CASSPGKEQYF. The CDR3 region has the DNA TGTGCCAGCAGCCCCGGGAAGGAGCAGTATTTT.